This is a list of T cell receptor beta chains from one sample in a study of OX40 agonist ivuxolimab in advanced cancers. TCRdb's copy holds only in-frame clones and misses some; the assay was immunoSEQ multiplex PCR. The data hold around 65,000 clones, with roughly 90% observed a single time. The sample here was CD4+ or CD8+ T cells sorted from blood, taken in a trial of the OX40 agonist ivuxolimab. These receptor sequences come from an adult with an advanced solid tumor such as melanoma, head and neck, liver or kidney cancer. CDR3s include the opening cysteine and the closing phenylalanine or tryptophan. D genes are given only for firm matches. The size of a clone is reported for some rows only, either as once, few or many, or as a class for expanded clones.

j_gene,d_gene,abundance,v_gene,CDR3aa,CDR3nt
TRBJ2-2,-,-,TRBV7-6,CASSLRAAGELFF,TGTGCCAGCAGCCTTAGAGCGGCTGGGGAGCTGTTTTTT
TRBJ1-1,-,-,TRBV21-1,CASSKITLGRRTTEAFF,TGTGCCAGCAGCAAAATAACCCTAGGACGGAGAACGACTGAAGCTTTCTTT
TRBJ2-3,-,-,TRBV7-3,CASSLTSSTDTQYF,TGTGCCAGCAGCTTAACTTCCAGCACAGATACGCAGTATTTT
TRBJ2-1,-,-,TRBV6-5,CASSPRSGQQFF,TGTGCCAGCAGCCCTCGATCGGGGCAGCAGTTCTTC
TRBJ2-3,-,-,TRBV5-4,CASSWGTGGTTDTQYF,TGTGCCAGCAGCTGGGGTACAGGTGGGACCACAGATACGCAGTATTTT
TRBJ2-7,TRBD2,once,TRBV6-5,CASSFRLAGVIEQYF,TGTGCCAGCAGTTTCAGACTAGCGGGAGTGATCGAGCAGTACTTC
TRBJ2-1,TRBD2,-,TRBV5-1,CASSLGLAKGDEQFF,TGCGCCAGCAGCTTGGGACTAGCGAAGGGCGATGAGCAGTTCTTC
TRBJ2-7,-,once,TRBV11-2,CASSLVGDEQYF,TGTGCCAGCAGCTTAGTTGGGGACGAGCAGTACTTC
TRBJ1-3,-,-,TRBV6-1,CVAGNSGNTIYF,TGTGTGGCCGGAAACTCTGGAAACACCATATATTTT
TRBJ2-7,-,-,TRBV6-5,CASSLRGEQYF,TGTGCCAGCAGCCTTAGGGGAGAGCAGTACTTC
TRBJ1-5,-,-,TRBV7-8,CASSLGQGTGNQPQHF,TGTGCCAGCAGCTTAGGCCAAGGAACCGGCAATCAGCCCCAGCATTTT
TRBJ1-1,-,-,TRBV11-2,CASSKRAENTEAFF,TGTGCCAGCAGTAAAAGGGCGGAGAACACTGAAGCTTTCTTT
TRBJ1-2,-,-,TRBV6-5,CASSLYEPSRNYGYTF,TGTGCCAGCAGTTTATACGAACCATCACGTAACTATGGCTACACCTTC
TRBJ2-5,TRBD1,-,TRBV7-9,CASSVGTVGEETQYF,TGTGCCAGCAGCGTTGGGACAGTCGGAGAAGAGACCCAGTACTTC